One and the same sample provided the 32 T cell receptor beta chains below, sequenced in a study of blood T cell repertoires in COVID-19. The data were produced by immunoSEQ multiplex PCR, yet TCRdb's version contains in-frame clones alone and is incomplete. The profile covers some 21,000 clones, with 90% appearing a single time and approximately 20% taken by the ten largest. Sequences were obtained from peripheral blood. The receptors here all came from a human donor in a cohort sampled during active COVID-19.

The CDR3 nucleotides are TGTGCCAGCAGTTTAAGGGGGCTTGAGCAGTTCTTC. It specifies CASSLRGLEQFF. The V gene is TRBV27, the J gene TRBJ2-1; 7 nucleotides match TRBD1. V shed 2 bases and J 9 bases; nucleotides not matched to a gene: 1. The CDR3 extends over 12 amino acids. Germline V gives CDR1 MNHEY, CDR2 SMNVEV (reference sequence).

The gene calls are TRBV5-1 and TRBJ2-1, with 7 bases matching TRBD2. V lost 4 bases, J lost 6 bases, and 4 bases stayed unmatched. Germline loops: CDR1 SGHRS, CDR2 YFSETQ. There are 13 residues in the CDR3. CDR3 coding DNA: TGCGCCAGCAGCCCAGGACTAGTCAATGAGCAGTTCTTC. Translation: CASSPGLVNEQFF.

Here the CDR3 reads CASSLGGEETQYF. CDR3 sequence (DNA): TGTGCCAGCAGCTTAGGGGGGGAGGAGACCCAGTACTTC. The rearrangement links TRBV11-2 to TRBJ2-5, with D perhaps TRBD2 (6 bases). Between the trimmed V and J ends, which lost 1 base and 5 bases, there was a span of 8 bases. Germline values: CDR1 SGHAT, CDR2 FQNNGV. CDR3 length: 13 amino acids.

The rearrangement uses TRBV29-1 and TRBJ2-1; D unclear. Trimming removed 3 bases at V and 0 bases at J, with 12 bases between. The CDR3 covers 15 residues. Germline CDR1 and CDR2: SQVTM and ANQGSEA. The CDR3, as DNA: TGCAGCGTTGATGGGCTTAGTAGCTCCTACAATGAGCAGTTCTTC. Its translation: CSVDGLSSSYNEQFF.

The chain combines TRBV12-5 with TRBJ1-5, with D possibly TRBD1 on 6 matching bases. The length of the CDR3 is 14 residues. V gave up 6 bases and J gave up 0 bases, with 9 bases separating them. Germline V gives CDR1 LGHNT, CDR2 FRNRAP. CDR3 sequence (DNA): TGTGCTAGTGGATCAGGGGATAGCAATCAGCCCCAGCATTTT. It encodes CASGSGDSNQPQHF.

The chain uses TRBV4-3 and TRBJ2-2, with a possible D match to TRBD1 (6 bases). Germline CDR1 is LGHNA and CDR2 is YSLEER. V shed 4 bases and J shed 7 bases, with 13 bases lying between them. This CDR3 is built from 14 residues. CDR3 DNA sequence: TGCGCCAGCAGCCTTGTGACAGGCGGCGGGGAGCTGTTTTTT. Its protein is CASSLVTGGGELFF.

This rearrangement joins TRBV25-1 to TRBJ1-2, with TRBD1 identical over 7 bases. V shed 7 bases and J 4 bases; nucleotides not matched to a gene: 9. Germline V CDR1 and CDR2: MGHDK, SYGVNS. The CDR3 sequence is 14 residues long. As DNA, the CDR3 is TGTGCCAGCATTAGACCGGGACAGCTCTATGGCTACACCTTC. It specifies CASIRPGQLYGYTF.

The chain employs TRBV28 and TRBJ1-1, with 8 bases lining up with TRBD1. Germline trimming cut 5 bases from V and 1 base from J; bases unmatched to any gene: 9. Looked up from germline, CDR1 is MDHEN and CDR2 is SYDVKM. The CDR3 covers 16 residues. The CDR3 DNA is TGTGCCAGCAGTCCACGGCCAGGGGGCGGGAACACTGAAGCTTTCTTT. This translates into CASSPRPGGGNTEAFF.

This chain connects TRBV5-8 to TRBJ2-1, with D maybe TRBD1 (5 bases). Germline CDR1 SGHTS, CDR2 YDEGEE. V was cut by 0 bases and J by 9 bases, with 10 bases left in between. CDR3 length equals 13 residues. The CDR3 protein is CASSLVRAGEQFF. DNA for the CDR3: TGTGCCAGCAGCTTGGTCAGGGCAGGTGAGCAGTTCTTC.

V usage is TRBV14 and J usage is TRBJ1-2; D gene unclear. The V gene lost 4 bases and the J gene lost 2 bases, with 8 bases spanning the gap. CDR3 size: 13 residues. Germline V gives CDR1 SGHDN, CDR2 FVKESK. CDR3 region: CASSPGLNYGYTF. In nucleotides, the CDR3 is TGTGCCAGCAGCCCCGGACTGAACTATGGCTACACCTTC. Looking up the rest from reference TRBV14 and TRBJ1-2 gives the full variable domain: EAGVTQFPSHSVIEKGQTVTLRCDPISGHDNLYWYRRVMGKEIKFLLHFVKESKQDESGMPNNRFLAERTGGTYSTLKVQPAELEDSGVYFCASSPGLNYGYTFGSGTRLTVV.

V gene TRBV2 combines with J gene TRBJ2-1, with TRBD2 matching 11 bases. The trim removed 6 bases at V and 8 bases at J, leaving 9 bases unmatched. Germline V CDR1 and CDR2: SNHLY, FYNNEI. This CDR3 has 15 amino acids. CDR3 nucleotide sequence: TGTGCCAGCAGGACGTCTAGCGGGGGGCTTCATGAGCAGTTCTTC. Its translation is CASRTSSGGLHEQFF.

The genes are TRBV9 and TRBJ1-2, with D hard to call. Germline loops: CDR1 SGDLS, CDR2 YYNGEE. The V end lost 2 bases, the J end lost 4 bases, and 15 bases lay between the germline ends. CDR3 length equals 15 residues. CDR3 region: CASSVDFSGSYGYTF. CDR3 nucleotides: TGTGCCAGCAGCGTGGACTTCAGTGGGAGCTATGGCTACACCTTC.

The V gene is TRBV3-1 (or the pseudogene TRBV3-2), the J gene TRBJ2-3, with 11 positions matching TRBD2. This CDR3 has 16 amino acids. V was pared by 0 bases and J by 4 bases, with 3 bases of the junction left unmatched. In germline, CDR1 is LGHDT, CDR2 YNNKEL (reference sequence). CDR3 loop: CASSQDTSGGADTQYF. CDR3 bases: TGTGCCAGCAGCCAAGATACTAGCGGGGGCGCAGATACGCAGTATTTT.

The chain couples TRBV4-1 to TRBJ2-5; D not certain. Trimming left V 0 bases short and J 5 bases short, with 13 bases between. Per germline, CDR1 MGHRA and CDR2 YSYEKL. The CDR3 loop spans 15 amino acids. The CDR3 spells CASSQDAAVGETQYF. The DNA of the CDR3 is TGCGCCAGCAGCCAAGATGCTGCGGTTGGGGAGACCCAGTACTTC.

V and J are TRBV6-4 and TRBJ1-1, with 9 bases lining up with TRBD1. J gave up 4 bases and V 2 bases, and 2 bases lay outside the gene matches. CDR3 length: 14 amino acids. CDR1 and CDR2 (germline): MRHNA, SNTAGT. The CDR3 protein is CASSDKTGGTEAFF. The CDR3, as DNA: TGTGCCAGCAGTGACAAGACAGGGGGCACTGAAGCTTTCTTT.

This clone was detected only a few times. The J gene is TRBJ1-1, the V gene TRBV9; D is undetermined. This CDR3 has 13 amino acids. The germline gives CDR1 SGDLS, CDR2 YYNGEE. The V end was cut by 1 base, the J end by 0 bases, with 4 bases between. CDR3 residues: CASSVPVNTEAFF. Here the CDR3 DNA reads TGTGCCAGCAGCGTACCCGTGAACACTGAAGCTTTCTTT.

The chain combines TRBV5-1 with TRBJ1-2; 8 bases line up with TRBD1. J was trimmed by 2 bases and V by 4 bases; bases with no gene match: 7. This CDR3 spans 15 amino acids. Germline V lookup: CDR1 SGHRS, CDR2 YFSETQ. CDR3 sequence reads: CASSAFTGGNYGYTF. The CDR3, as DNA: TGCGCCAGCAGCGCCTTCACAGGGGGAAACTATGGCTACACCTTC. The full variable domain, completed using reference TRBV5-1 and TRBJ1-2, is KAGVTQTPRYLIKTRGQQVTLSCSPISGHRSVSWYQQTPGQGLQFLFEYFSETQRNKGNFPGRFSGRQFSNSRSEMNVSTLELGDSALYLCASSAFTGGNYGYTFGSGTRLTVV.

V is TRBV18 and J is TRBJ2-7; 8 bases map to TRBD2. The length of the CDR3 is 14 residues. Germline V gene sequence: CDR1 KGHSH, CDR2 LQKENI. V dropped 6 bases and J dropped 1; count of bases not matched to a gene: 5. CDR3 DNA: TGTGCCAGCTCTCCCTCGGGGGGGTCCTACGAGCAGTACTTC. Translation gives CASSPSGGSYEQYF.

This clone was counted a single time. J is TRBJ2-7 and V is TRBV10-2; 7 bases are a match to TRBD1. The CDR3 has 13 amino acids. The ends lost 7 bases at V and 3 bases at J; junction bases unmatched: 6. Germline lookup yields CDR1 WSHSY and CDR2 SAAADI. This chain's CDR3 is CASMTGQGYEQYF. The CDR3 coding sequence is TGCGCCAGCATGACAGGGCAAGGCTACGAGCAGTACTTC.

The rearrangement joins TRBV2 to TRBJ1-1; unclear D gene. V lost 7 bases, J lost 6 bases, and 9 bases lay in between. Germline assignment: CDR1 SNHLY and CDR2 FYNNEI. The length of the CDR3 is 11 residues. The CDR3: CASTLRAEAFF. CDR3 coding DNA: TGTGCCAGCACACTGCGGGCTGAAGCTTTCTTT. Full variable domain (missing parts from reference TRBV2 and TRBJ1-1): EPEVTQTPSHQVTQMGQEVILRCVPISNHLYFYWYRQILGQKVEFLVSFYNNEISEKSEIFDDQFSVERPDGSNFTLKIRSTKLEDSAMYFCASTLRAEAFFGQGTRLTVV.

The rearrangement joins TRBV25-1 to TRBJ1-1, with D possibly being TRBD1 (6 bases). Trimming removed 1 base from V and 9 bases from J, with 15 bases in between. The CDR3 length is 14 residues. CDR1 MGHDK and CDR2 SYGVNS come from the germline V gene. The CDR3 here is CASSESGEQGKAFF. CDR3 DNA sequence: TGTGCCAGCAGTGAATCTGGGGAACAGGGAAAAGCTTTCTTT.

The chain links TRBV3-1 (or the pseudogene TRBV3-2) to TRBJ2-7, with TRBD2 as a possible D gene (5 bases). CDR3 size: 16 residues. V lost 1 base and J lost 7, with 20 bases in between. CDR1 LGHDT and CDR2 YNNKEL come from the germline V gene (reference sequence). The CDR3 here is CASSQGAPGSSGEQYF. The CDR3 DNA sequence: TGTGCCAGCAGCCAAGGAGCACCCGGGTCTTCGGGGGAGCAGTACTTC.

CDR3 coding DNA: TGTGCCAGCAGTTACTCGAGTTTCCAAGAGACCCAGTACTTC. Translated, it gives CASSYSSFQETQYF. The chain carries TRBV6-6 and TRBJ2-5; no reliable D call. This CDR3 is built from 14 residues. The V gene's germline CDR1 is MNHNY and CDR2 SVGAGI (reference sequence). The germline V and J ends were trimmed by 0 bases and 1 base, with 6 bases remaining between them.

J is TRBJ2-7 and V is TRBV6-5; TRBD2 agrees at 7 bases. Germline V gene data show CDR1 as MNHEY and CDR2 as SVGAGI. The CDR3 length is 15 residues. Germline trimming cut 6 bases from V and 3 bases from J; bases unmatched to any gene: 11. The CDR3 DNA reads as TGTGCCAGCAGGGGCGCCGCCGGGGGGAACTACGAGCAGTACTTC. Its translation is CASRGAAGGNYEQYF.

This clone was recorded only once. The CDR3 nucleotides are TGTGCCAGTAGTATAGATCGAGGGAACGAGCAGTACTTC. This translates into CASSIDRGNEQYF. The rearrangement links TRBV19 to TRBJ2-7; the D gene is possibly TRBD2 (5 bases). CDR3 length equals 13 residues. V was cut by 0 bases and J by 5 bases, with 8 bases left in between. CDR1 and CDR2 from the germline V gene are LNHDA and SQIVND (reference sequence).

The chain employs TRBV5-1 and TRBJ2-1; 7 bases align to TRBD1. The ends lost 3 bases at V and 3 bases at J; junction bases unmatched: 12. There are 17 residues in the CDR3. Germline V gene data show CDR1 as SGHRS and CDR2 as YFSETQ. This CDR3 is CASSSRTGTEVYNEQFF. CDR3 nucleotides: TGCGCCAGCAGCTCTAGGACCGGGACAGAGGTCTACAATGAGCAGTTCTTC. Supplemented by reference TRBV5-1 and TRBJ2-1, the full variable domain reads KAGVTQTPRYLIKTRGQQVTLSCSPISGHRSVSWYQQTPGQGLQFLFEYFSETQRNKGNFPGRFSGRQFSNSRSEMNVSTLELGDSALYLCASSSRTGTEVYNEQFFGPGTRLTVL.

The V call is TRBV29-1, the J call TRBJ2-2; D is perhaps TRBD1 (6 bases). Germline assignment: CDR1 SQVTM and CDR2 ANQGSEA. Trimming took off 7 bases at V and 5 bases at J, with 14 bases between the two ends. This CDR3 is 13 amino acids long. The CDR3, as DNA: TGCAGCGCTGGGGTGGGGGCTACCGGGGAGCTGTTTTTT. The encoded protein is CSAGVGATGELFF.

The CDR3 spells CATSRQYRDQPQHF. In DNA, the CDR3 is TGTGCCACCAGCAGACAATACAGGGATCAGCCCCAGCATTTT. V gene TRBV15 combines with J gene TRBJ1-5; the D gene is possibly TRBD1 (6 bases). From germline, CDR1 is LNHNV and CDR2 YYDKDF (reference sequence). The CDR3 length is 14 residues. V was pared by 2 bases and J by 5 bases, with 10 bases between.

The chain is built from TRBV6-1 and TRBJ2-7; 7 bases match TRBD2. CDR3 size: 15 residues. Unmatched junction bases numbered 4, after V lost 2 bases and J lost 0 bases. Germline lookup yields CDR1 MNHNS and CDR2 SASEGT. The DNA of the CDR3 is TGTGCCAGCAGTGAACCCGGGGGGAGCTCCTACGAGCAGTACTTC. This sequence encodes CASSEPGGSSYEQYF.

The CDR3 region has the DNA TGTGCCAGCAGCTCCTCCGCAGTCTACAATGAGCAGTTCTTC. Encoded protein: CASSSSAVYNEQFF. The V and J genes are TRBV5-4 and TRBJ2-1; no clear D. This CDR3 region has 14 residues. Deletions cut 3 bases from V and 3 bases from J, with 10 bases between. CDR1 is SGHNT, CDR2 YYREEE, per germline (reference sequence).

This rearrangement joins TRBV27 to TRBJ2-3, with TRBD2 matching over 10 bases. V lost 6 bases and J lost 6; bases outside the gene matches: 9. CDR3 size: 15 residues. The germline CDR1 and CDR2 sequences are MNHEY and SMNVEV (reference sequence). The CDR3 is CASRHSGGAEDTQYF. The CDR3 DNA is TGTGCCAGCAGACACAGCGGGGGGGCAGAGGATACGCAGTATTTT.

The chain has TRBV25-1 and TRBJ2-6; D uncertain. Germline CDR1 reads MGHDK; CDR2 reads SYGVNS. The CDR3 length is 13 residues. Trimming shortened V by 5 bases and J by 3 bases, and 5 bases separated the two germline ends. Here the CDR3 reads CASSYGGANVLTF. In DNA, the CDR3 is TGTGCCAGCAGTTACGGTGGGGCCAACGTCCTGACTTTC.